A single sample is the source of the 21 T cell receptor beta chains below, sequenced in a study of T cell responses to AZD1222 COVID-19 vaccine. Method: immunoSEQ multiplex PCR; TCRdb's copy keeps in-frame clones and lacks some. In the table there are just over 60,000 clones, approximately 80% of which are singletons. The sequencing here drew on peripheral blood, taken on day 0 of AZD1222 vaccination. Every receptor here comes from an adult in good health.

The rearrangement uses TRBV7-2 and TRBJ1-5; 10 positions agree with TRBD1. From germline, CDR1 is SGHTA and CDR2 FQGNSA. CDR3 length: 15 residues. V was pared by 6 bases and J by 4 bases, with 6 bases of the junction left unmatched. The CDR3 spells CASRWDRGLNQPQHF. CDR3 DNA: TGTGCCAGCAGGTGGGACAGGGGCCTAAATCAGCCCCAGCATTTT.

There are a few counts of this clone. The chain recombines TRBV5-6 with TRBJ2-7; D may correspond to TRBD1 or TRBD2 (5 bases each). The germline V and J ends were trimmed by 3 bases and 2 bases, with 27 bases remaining between them. The length of the CDR3 is 19 residues. Germline lookup yields CDR1 SGHDT and CDR2 YYEEEE. CDR3: CASSSWLGVSTGPAYEQYF. CDR3 DNA: TGTGCCAGCAGCTCGTGGTTGGGGGTCTCAACGGGCCCCGCCTACGAGCAGTACTTC.

V gene TRBV30 combines with J gene TRBJ1-4, with TRBD1 as a possible D gene (6 bases). Trimming removed 2 bases from V and 4 bases from J, with 14 bases in between. The CDR3 has 15 amino acids. Germline CDR1 GTSNPN, CDR2 SVGIG (reference sequence). The CDR3 coding sequence is TGTGCCTGGAGTTTAAGGGGGACTTATAATGAAAAACTGTTTTTT. Translation: CAWSLRGTYNEKLFF.

The chain combines TRBV27 with TRBJ1-5; 8 bases align to TRBD1. There are 16 residues in the CDR3. J gave up 6 bases and V 6 bases, and 13 bases lay outside the gene matches. Germline lookup yields CDR1 MNHEY and CDR2 SMNVEV (reference sequence). The CDR3 nucleotides read TGTGCCAGCAGAGGGACAGGATCATTTTCTACTCAGCCCCAGCATTTT. Its translation: CASRGTGSFSTQPQHF.

This chain connects TRBV4-1 to TRBJ1-1; D ambiguous. CDR1 and CDR2 from the germline V gene are MGHRA and YSYEKL. The CDR3 totals 16 residues. V dropped 4 bases and J dropped 1 base, with 16 bases sitting between them. The CDR3 region has the DNA TGCGCCAGCAGCCTAGTTTTGGAGGCGGCGAACACTGAAGCTTTCTTT. Translated: CASSLVLEAANTEAFF.

The chain joins TRBV10-3 to TRBJ2-3; 8 nucleotides align to TRBD2. J was trimmed by 0 bases and V by 6 bases; bases with no gene match: 5. The CDR3 has 15 residues. Germline CDR1 reads ENHRY; CDR2 reads SYGVKD. The CDR3: CAISLSGTSTDTQYF. The DNA for the CDR3 is TGTGCCATCAGCCTTAGCGGGACTAGCACAGATACGCAGTATTTT.

This chain uses TRBV7-9 with TRBJ2-3, with 9 bases that match TRBD2. Trimming removed 1 base from V and 5 bases from J; junction bases left unmatched: 4. Germline lookup yields CDR1 SEHNR and CDR2 FQNEAQ (reference sequence). The CDR3 contains 15 residues. CDR3 DNA: TGTGCCAGCAGCTTAGGACTAGCGGAGGGAGATACGCAGTATTTT. It encodes CASSLGLAEGDTQYF.

The chain recombines TRBV6-6 with TRBJ2-3; TRBD1 aligns across 9 bases. Germline-derived CDR1 and CDR2 are MNHNY and SVGAGI (reference sequence). The CDR3 is 15 residues long. With 3 bases clipped from V and 3 bases from J, the junction kept 4 bases outside the gene matches. This CDR3 is CASSYSGTGTDTQYF. Here the CDR3 DNA reads TGTGCCAGCAGTTATTCGGGGACAGGGACAGATACGCAGTATTTT.

This clone was counted a few times. The V gene is TRBV15, the J gene TRBJ1-3, with a tentative D call TRBD1 (5 bases). Germline assignment: CDR1 LNHNV and CDR2 YYDKDF (reference sequence). The CDR3 loop spans 14 amino acids. V lost 5 bases and J 3 bases, leaving 11 bases between the germline ends. The CDR3 bases are TGTGCCACCAGCCGCAGGGAGTTTGGAAACACCATATATTTT. Protein sequence: CATSRREFGNTIYF.

This clone was seen a few times. V is TRBV18 and J is TRBJ2-2; D may be TRBD1 (5 bases). Germline CDR1 and CDR2: KGHSH and LQKENI. V was cut by 5 bases and J by 6 bases, with 22 bases left in between. The CDR3 contains 17 residues. As DNA, the CDR3 is TGTGCCAGCTCAGCCGAAGGGGAACGATTGGGTGCCGGGGAGCTGTTTTTT. Amino acid sequence: CASSAEGERLGAGELFF.

V and J are TRBV4-3 and TRBJ1-5; D ambiguous. V was shortened by 3 bases and J by 2 bases, with 8 bases between the two germline ends. There are 14 residues in the CDR3. Germline CDR1 reads LGHNA; CDR2 reads YSLEER. CDR3 DNA sequence: TGCGCCAGCAGCCAGATACGAGGCAATCAGCCCCAGCATTTT. It encodes CASSQIRGNQPQHF.

The J gene is TRBJ2-2, the V gene TRBV18, with D uncertain. CDR1 is KGHSH and CDR2 is LQKENI in the germline V gene. V lost 2 bases and J 0 bases, leaving 4 bases between the germline ends. The CDR3 covers 14 residues. The CDR3 here is CASSPSPNTGELFF. For the CDR3, the DNA is TGTGCCAGCTCACCATCCCCGAACACCGGGGAGCTGTTTTTT.

The V and J genes are TRBV2 and TRBJ2-3; D is undetermined. This CDR3 has 15 residues. Germline CDR1 is SNHLY and CDR2 is FYNNEI. Trimming removed 1 base from V and 2 bases from J, with 10 bases in between. CDR3 residues: CASSEGYRLTDTQYF. CDR3 nucleotides: TGTGCCAGCAGTGAAGGGTACAGACTCACAGATACGCAGTATTTT.

This clone was recorded at least ten times. The chain employs TRBV5-1 and TRBJ1-5, with D unresolved. Germline-derived CDR1 and CDR2 are SGHRS and YFSETQ. This CDR3 has 14 residues. V lost 1 base and J lost 2, with 7 bases in between. CDR3 sequence (DNA): TGCGCCAGCAGCTTGTCAGGCGGCAATCAGCCCCAGCATTTT. It translates to CASSLSGGNQPQHF.

V gene TRBV19 combines with J gene TRBJ1-5; no reliable D call. The V end lost 6 bases, the J end lost 6 bases, and 9 bases lay between the germline ends. The CDR3 is 12 residues long. CDR1 and CDR2 from the germline V gene are LNHDA and SQIVND (reference sequence). This CDR3 is CASRAKGQPQHF. The CDR3 nucleotides are TGTGCCAGTAGGGCGAAGGGTCAGCCCCAGCATTTT.

The chain combines TRBV4-3 with TRBJ1-5; 7 nucleotides align to TRBD1. This CDR3 has 17 amino acids. V lost 3 bases, J lost 5 bases, and 13 bases stayed unmatched. Germline CDR1 and CDR2: LGHNA and YSLEER. CDR3 in DNA: TGCGCCAGCAGCCAGTCAGCGACAGGGATTGGGGATCAGCCCCAGCATTTT. This sequence encodes CASSQSATGIGDQPQHF.

The J gene is TRBJ2-3, the V gene TRBV11-3, with TRBD2 identical over 11 bases. V lost 1 base, J lost 5 bases, and 5 bases stayed unmatched. The CDR3 runs 16 residues. Germline V gives CDR1 SGHNT, CDR2 YENEEA. The chain's CDR3 is CASSLGLAGSVDTQYF. CDR3 DNA: TGTGCCAGCAGCTTAGGACTAGCGGGGTCGGTAGATACGCAGTATTTT.

The V call is TRBV19, the J call TRBJ2-1; maybe TRBD2 (6 bases). The germline V and J ends were trimmed by 2 bases and 4 bases, with 15 bases remaining between them. Per germline, CDR1 LNHDA and CDR2 SQIVND (reference sequence). CDR3 length: 16 residues. The CDR3 here is CASSIMGGGGYNEQFF. The CDR3 coding sequence is TGTGCCAGTAGTATAATGGGCGGCGGAGGGTACAATGAGCAGTTCTTC.

This clone has a single count. The rearrangement uses TRBV6-6 and TRBJ1-1, with D maybe TRBD1 (5 bases). Trimming stripped 5 bases from V and 4 bases from J, with 14 bases between. The CDR3 is 14 residues long. Looked up from germline, CDR1 is MNHNY and CDR2 is SVGAGI (reference sequence). DNA of the CDR3: TGTGCCAGCAGTCCCCAACAGGTAGGCACTGAAGCTTTCTTT. Translating it yields CASSPQQVGTEAFF.

The V and J genes are TRBV6-2 or TRBV6-3 and TRBJ1-6; D ambiguous. Trimming took 2 bases from V and 10 from J, leaving 12 bases between them. CDR1 and CDR2 (germline): MNHEY, SVGEGT. The CDR3 runs 14 residues. CDR3 protein: CASSYPRGRSPLHF. The CDR3 DNA sequence: TGTGCCAGCAGTTACCCTCGCGGCAGGTCACCCCTCCACTTT.

The chain uses TRBV3-1 (or the pseudogene TRBV3-2) and TRBJ1-2; a possible D gene is TRBD1 (5 bases). V lost 4 bases and J lost 7, with 16 bases in between. The CDR3 totals 14 residues. Germline-derived CDR1 and CDR2 are LGHDT and YNNKEL (reference sequence). The CDR3 coding sequence is TGTGCCAGCAGCCTAGGGGCTCCCTTAATTGGCTACACCTTC. Protein: CASSLGAPLIGYTF.